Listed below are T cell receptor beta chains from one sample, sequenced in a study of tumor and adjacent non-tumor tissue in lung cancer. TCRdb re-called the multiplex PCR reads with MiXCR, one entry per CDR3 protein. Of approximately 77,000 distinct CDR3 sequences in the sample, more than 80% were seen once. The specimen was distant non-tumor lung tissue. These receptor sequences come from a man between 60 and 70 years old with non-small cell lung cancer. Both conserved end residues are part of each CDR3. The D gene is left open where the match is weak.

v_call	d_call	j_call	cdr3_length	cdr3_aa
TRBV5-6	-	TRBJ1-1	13	CVSSLLQDSEAFF
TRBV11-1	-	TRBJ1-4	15	CASSGGSSRCEKLFF
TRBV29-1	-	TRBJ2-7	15	CSVERDRVLAYEQYF
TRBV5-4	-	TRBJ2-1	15	CASSLEGRGGNEQFF
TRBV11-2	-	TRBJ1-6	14	CANSAGGLGPPLHF
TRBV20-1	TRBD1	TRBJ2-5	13	CSTRTGQGETQYF
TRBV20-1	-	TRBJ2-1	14	CSHSGALNYNEQFF
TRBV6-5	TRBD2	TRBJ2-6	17	CASSLAGASPGAKVLTF
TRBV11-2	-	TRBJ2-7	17	CARSLANRARGIYEQYF
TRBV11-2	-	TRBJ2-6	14	CTSSPTSGANILTF
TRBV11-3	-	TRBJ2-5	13	CANSFTEVETQYF
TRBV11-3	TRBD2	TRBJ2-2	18	CASISRGAGGYRAGELYF
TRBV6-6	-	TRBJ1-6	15	CVSSYRTESNSPLHF
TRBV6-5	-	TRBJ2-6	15	CASSYFGSVANVMTF
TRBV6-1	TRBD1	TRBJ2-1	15	CASSEGGQVMNEQFF
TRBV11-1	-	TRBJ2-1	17	CDSSLSRLALGNNEQFF
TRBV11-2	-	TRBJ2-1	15	CASSPGRVNTNEQFF